Below are 14 T cell receptor beta chains sequenced from a single sample in a study of identical twins. TCRdb itself ran the 5' RACE reads through MiXCR, one entry per CDR3 protein. This table holds 1.5 million to 2 million distinct CDR3 sequences, about 31% found once. Sequencing was carried out using cord blood. These receptors were collected from a newborn girl in good health.

This clonotype appeared a few times. This CDR3 reads CSASRGRGYTF. CDR3 coding DNA: TGCAGTGCTAGTAGGGGTCGCGGCTACACCTTC. The chain is built from TRBV20-1 and TRBJ1-2, with TRBD1 as a possible D gene (5 bases). From germline, CDR1 is DFQATT and CDR2 SNEGSKA (reference sequence). This CDR3 comprises 11 residues. V lost 3 bases to trimming and J lost 8 bases, with 10 bases between them.

The chain is built from TRBV6-5 and TRBJ2-1; 10 bases fit TRBD2. The V segment lost 8 bases and the J segment 4 bases; nucleotides outside the gene matches: 2. Germline CDR1 MNHEY, CDR2 SVGAGI. The CDR3 is 13 amino acids. For the CDR3, the DNA is TGTGCCAGCGGGACTAGCGAATACAATGAGCAGTTCTTC. It yields the protein CASGTSEYNEQFF.

V gene TRBV27 combines with J gene TRBJ1-1, with a weak D call TRBD1 (5 bases). Germline V lookup: CDR1 MNHEY, CDR2 SMNVEV (reference sequence). The CDR3 is made up of 16 amino acids. Deletions cut 2 bases from V and 0 bases from J, with 13 bases between. The CDR3 DNA follows: TGTGCCAGCAGTTTACGATCAGGGCTTATGAACACTGAAGCTTTCTTT. Amino acids: CASSLRSGLMNTEAFF.

J is TRBJ1-1 and V is TRBV20-1; the D gene is possibly TRBD1 (5 bases). Looked up from germline, CDR1 is DFQATT and CDR2 is SNEGSKA (reference sequence). The CDR3 runs to 10 residues. CDR3: CRAGRTEAFF. For the CDR3, the DNA is TGCAGGGCGGGGCGGACTGAAGCTTTCTTT.

This clonotype has more than one count but fewer than ten. The V and J genes are TRBV5-1 and TRBJ2-1; D is perhaps TRBD2 (6 bases). There are 16 residues in the CDR3. Trimming pared 0 bases from V and 4 bases from J, leaving 14 bases between. CDR1 is SGHRS, CDR2 YFSETQ, per germline. The CDR3, as DNA: TGCGCCAGCAGCTTGGTTGGTAATAGCGGTTACAATGAGCAGTTCTTC. The encoded protein is CASSLVGNSGYNEQFF. Using reference TRBV5-1 and TRBJ2-1 for the parts outside the CDR3, the full variable domain is KAGVTQTPRYLIKTRGQQVTLSCSPISGHRSVSWYQQTPGQGLQFLFEYFSETQRNKGNFPGRFSGRQFSNSRSEMNVSTLELGDSALYLCASSLVGNSGYNEQFFGPGTRLTVL.

This clonotype has a count of ten or more. The chain employs TRBV7-2 and TRBJ2-3; D is unresolved. The CDR3 totals 14 residues. CDR1 is SGHTA and CDR2 is FQGNSA in the germline V gene. V lost 4 bases and J lost 2, with 10 bases in between. For the CDR3, the DNA is TGTGCCAGCAGCTCCAGAGCGATCACAGATACGCAGTATTTT. Translated, it gives CASSSRAITDTQYF. Full variable domain (missing parts from reference TRBV7-2 and TRBJ2-3): GAGVSQSPSNKVTEKGKDVELRCDPISGHTALYWYRQSLGQGLEFLIYFQGNSAPDKSGLPSDRFSAERTGGSVSTLTIQRTQQEDSAVYLCASSSRAITDTQYFGPGTRLTVL.

This clonotype was observed a few times. V is TRBV29-1 and J is TRBJ2-7; no definite D call. The V end lost 7 bases, the J end lost 3 bases, and 16 bases lay between the germline ends. The CDR3 spans 13 residues. Looked up from germline, CDR1 is SQVTM and CDR2 is ANQGSEA. The CDR3 protein is CSAFSGLSYEQYF. The CDR3 DNA reads as TGCAGCGCTTTTTCCGGATTGAGCTACGAGCAGTACTTC.

The genes are TRBV2 and TRBJ2-1, with 9 nucleotides matching TRBD2. V lost 4 bases and J lost 3; bases outside the gene matches: 4. The CDR3 runs 15 residues. CDR1 and CDR2 (germline): SNHLY, FYNNEI. CDR3 DNA: TGTGCCAGCAGTGTTCGCGGGAGGGTCTACAATGAGCAGTTCTTC. Translating gives CASSVRGRVYNEQFF.

This sequence joins TRBV10-3 and TRBJ2-2, with a possible D match to TRBD1 (6 bases). Germline V CDR1 and CDR2: ENHRY, SYGVKD. There are 15 residues in the CDR3. Trimming cost V 4 bases and J 5 bases, with 14 bases left between them. CDR3 amino acids: CAISVGNRVTGELFF. The CDR3 bases are TGTGCCATCAGTGTGGGAAACAGGGTTACCGGGGAGCTGTTTTTT.

In this sample, this clonotype turned up once. An end of the junction differs from the germline gene, which may be a read error. The chain couples TRBV7-2 to TRBJ2-3; maybe TRBD2 (6 bases). Germline CDR1 reads SGHTA; CDR2 reads FQGNSA. This CDR3 is built from 15 residues. The DNA of the CDR3 is TGTGCCAGCAGCGTCACTAGCCTCGGTACAGGTACGCAGTATTTT. As protein: CASSVTSLGTGTQYF.

The gene calls are TRBV9 and TRBJ2-1, with D perhaps given as TRBD1 or TRBD2 (6 bases each). The CDR3 totals 15 residues. Germline V lookup: CDR1 SGDLS, CDR2 YYNGEE. The ends were cut back, 0 bases at V and 4 bases at J, with 11 bases in the middle. CDR3 in DNA: TGTGCCAGCAGCGTAGGAGAAGGGGGGTACAATGAGCAGTTCTTC. Translated, it gives CASSVGEGGYNEQFF.

The J gene is TRBJ2-3, the V gene TRBV20-1, with D unclear. The V gene's germline CDR1 is DFQATT and CDR2 SNEGSKA (reference sequence). This CDR3 has 16 amino acids. V dropped 6 bases and J dropped 0 bases, with 19 bases sitting between them. CDR3: CSALLGSTTSTDTQYF. As DNA, the CDR3 is TGCAGTGCATTGCTTGGGTCCACTACTAGCACAGATACGCAGTATTTT.

The rearrangement uses TRBV11-2 and TRBJ2-3; the D call may be TRBD1 or TRBD2 (5 bases each). The CDR3 length is 17 residues. CDR1 and CDR2 (germline): SGHAT, FQNNGV. V was shortened by 5 bases and J by 0 bases, with 18 bases between the two germline ends. For the CDR3, the DNA is TGTGCCAGCAGCCCTCAAATCGGGACGTTCAGCACAGATACGCAGTATTTT. Translated, it gives CASSPQIGTFSTDTQYF.

As regards this clonotype: A far bigger clonotype differs at one base, so this is likely a read error. This rearrangement joins TRBV6-1 to TRBJ2-5, with D hard to call. The length of the CDR3 is 11 residues. CDR1 and CDR2 from the germline V gene are MNHNS and SASEGT. V was pared by 1 base and J by 6 bases, with 3 bases between. CDR3 nucleotides: TGTGCCAGCAGTGAAGGGCAGACCCAGTACTTC. Translating gives CASSEGQTQYF.